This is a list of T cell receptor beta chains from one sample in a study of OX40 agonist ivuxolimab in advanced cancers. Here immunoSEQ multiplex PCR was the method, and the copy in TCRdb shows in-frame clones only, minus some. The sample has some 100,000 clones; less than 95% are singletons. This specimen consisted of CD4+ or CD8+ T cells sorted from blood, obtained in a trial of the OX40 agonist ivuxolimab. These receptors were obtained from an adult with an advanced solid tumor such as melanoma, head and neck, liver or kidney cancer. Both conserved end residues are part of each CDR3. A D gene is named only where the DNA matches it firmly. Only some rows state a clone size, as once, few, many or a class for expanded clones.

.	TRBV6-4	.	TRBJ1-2	TGTGCCAGCAGTATTGAGGCAGGAGGCTATGGCTACACCTTC	CASSIEAGGYGYTF
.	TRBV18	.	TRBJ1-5	TGTGCCAGCTCACGGGGACGGGATCAGCCCCAGCATTTT	CASSRGRDQPQHF
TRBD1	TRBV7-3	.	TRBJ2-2	TGTGCCAGCAGCTTAAATGACAGGGAAGCGAACACCGGGGAGCTGTTTTTT	CASSLNDREANTGELFF
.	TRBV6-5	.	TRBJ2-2	TGTGCCAGCAGTCTAAGGTCCGGTTTGGGCGGGGAGCTGTTTTTT	CASSLRSGLGGELFF
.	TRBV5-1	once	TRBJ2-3	TGCGCCAGCAGCTTGGGGGGTGTTGAGGATACGCAGTATTTT	CASSLGGVEDTQYF
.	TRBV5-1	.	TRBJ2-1	TGCGCCAGCAGCTTGGGGACATCCTACAATGAGCAGTTCTTC	CASSLGTSYNEQFF
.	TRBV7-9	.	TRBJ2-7	TGTGCCAGCAGCCGTCTCTACGAGCAGTACTTC	CASSRLYEQYF
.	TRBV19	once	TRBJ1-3	TGTGCCAGTAACTTCAGAAACACCATATATTTT	CASNFRNTIYF
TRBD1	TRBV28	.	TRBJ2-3	TGTGCCAGCAGCCGACAGGGGATGACAGATACGCAGTATTTT	CASSRQGMTDTQYF
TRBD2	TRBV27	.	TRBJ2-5	TGTGCCAGCAGAGACCCCGGGGGGGGTCAAGAGACCCAGTACTTC	CASRDPGGGQETQYF
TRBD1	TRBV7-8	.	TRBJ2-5	TGTGCCAGCAGCTTAGTGGGTCCCGGGACAGGGGGCTTGAAGACCCAGTACTTC	CASSLVGPGTGGLKTQYF
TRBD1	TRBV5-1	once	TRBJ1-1	TGCGCCAGCAGCTTCCGCCCCACGACAGGGCTCACTGAAGCTTTCTTT	CASSFRPTTGLTEAFF
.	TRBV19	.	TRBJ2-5	TGTGCCAGTAGTCAACCGGGCAGGCAAGAGACCCAGTACTTC	CASSQPGRQETQYF
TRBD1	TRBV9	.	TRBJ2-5	TGTGCCAGCCAAACCGGGACAGGGGGTAGGGAGACCCAGTACTTC	CASQTGTGGRETQYF
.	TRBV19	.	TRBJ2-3	TGTGCCGCTAGCGGATCAAGGGGGACAGATACGCAGTATTTT	CAASGSRGTDTQYF
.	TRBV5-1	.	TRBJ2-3	TGCGCCAGCAGCTTGCCCCAGGAAAGGGGGACAGATACGCAGTATTTT	CASSLPQERGTDTQYF
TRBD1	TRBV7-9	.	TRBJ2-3	TGTGCCAGCGGGACAGTCACAGATACGCAGTATTTT	CASGTVTDTQYF
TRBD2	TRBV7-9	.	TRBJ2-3	TGTGCCAGCAGCTTACGACTAGCGGGAGATACGCAGTATTTT	CASSLRLAGDTQYF
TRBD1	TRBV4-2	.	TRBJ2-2	TGTGCCAGCAGCCAAGCCGACAGGGTAGCCGGGGAGCTGTTTTTT	CASSQADRVAGELFF
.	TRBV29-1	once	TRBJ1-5	TGCAGCGTTGGTGGGGAAGGCCAGCCCCAGCATTTT	CSVGGEGQPQHF
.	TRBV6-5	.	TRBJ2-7	TGTGCCAGCAGTTACCACTCGGCGCAGGGTAAGGACGAGCAGTACTTC	CASSYHSAQGKDEQYF
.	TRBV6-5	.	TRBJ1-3	TGTGCCAGCCTGCCAAATGCTGGAAACACCATATATTTT	CASLPNAGNTIYF
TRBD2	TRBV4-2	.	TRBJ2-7	TGTGCCAGCAGCCAAGATCTCAGCGGGAGGGCACTCGAGCAGTACTTC	CASSQDLSGRALEQYF
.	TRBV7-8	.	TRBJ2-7	TGTGCCAGCAGCCCTCGCCGAGGCGGCGAGCAGTACTTC	CASSPRRGGEQYF
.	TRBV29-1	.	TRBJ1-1	TGCAGCGTTGAAGGTTTCGCTGTGAACACTGAAGCTTTCTTT	CSVEGFAVNTEAFF
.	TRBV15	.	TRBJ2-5	TGTGCCACCAGAACAACAGGAGAAGAGACCCAGTACTTC	CATRTTGEETQYF
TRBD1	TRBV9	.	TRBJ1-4	TGTGCCAGCAGCCCCACGGGGGCGACAGGGGAAGAAAAACTGTTTTTT	CASSPTGATGEEKLFF
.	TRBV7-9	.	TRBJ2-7	TGTGCCAGCAGTCTACAGGGAACCTACGAGCAGTACTTC	CASSLQGTYEQYF
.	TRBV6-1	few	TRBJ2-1	TGTGCCAGCAGGGGCACAGGTGACTCCTACAATGAGCAGTTCTTC	CASRGTGDSYNEQFF
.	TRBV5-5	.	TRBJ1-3	TGTGCCAGCAGTCGGGACGTCGTTGGAAACACCATATATTTT	CASSRDVVGNTIYF
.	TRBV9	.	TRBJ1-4	TGTGCCAGCAGCGGGTCTTCAACTAATGAAAAACTGTTTTTT	CASSGSSTNEKLFF
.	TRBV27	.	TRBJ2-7	TGTGCCAGCAGTTCCCTCTCTCTTGGGACGTGGGACGAGCAGTACTTC	CASSSLSLGTWDEQYF
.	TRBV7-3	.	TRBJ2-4	TGTGCCAGCAGCTTAAGACGCACAGATAGCAAAAACATTCAGTACTTC	CASSLRRTDSKNIQYF
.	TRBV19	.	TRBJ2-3	TGTGCCAGTAGTACCCCCGGTAGTAGCGGTTCCAGCACAGATACGCAGTATTTT	CASSTPGSSGSSTDTQYF
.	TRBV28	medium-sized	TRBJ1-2	TGTGCCAGCAGTTTAACGGGGAACTATGGCTACACCTTC	CASSLTGNYGYTF
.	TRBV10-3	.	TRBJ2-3	TGTGCCATCAGCCCCGGGGTTAGCACAGATACGCAGTATTTT	CAISPGVSTDTQYF
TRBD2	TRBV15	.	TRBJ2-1	TGTGCCACCAGCAGAGGCCCTAGCGGCTACAATGAGCAGTTCTTC	CATSRGPSGYNEQFF
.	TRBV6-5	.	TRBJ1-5	TGTGCCAGCACCCCGCTGCAGGGTGGGCGTCAGCCCCAGCATTTT	CASTPLQGGRQPQHF
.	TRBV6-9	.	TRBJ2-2	TGTGCCAGCAGTTATCTGCCCCCGCGTTGCACCGGGGAGCTGTTTTTT	CASSYLPPRCTGELFF
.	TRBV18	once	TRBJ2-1	TGTGCCAGCTCACCAGGGGGACGGAGCTCCTACAATGAGCAGTTCTTC	CASSPGGRSSYNEQFF